The present T cell receptor beta chain was sequenced within a study of blood T cell repertoires in COVID-19. Study information: Sites across the United States, Italy and Spain contributed samples from acute and convalescent COVID-19. T cells, B-cell-depleted T cells, or PBMCs provided the cDNA or gDNA that served as material.

The germline gives CDR1 KGHSH, CDR2 LQKENI. This CDR3 contains 17 residues. The ends lost 3 bases at V and 6 bases at J; junction bases unmatched: 14. This clone was observed once. In the source study's methods: Estimation of nucleated cell counts was performed using reference gene primer amplification. Method: immunoSEQ multiplex PCR; TCRdb's copy keeps in-frame clones and lacks some. V and J calls and clone size are those listed in that table; D and trimming were worked out from the DNA. The table has fewer than 75,000 clones, 60% to 80% seen once. This sequence originates from a man between 60 and 70 years old with acute or convalescent COVID-19. Sequenced sample: peripheral blood. The gene calls are TRBV18 and TRBJ1-1; 9 nucleotides line up with TRBD1. This CDR3 reads CASSPRGTGRGVPEAFF. Here the CDR3 DNA reads TGTGCCAGCTCACCTCGAGGGACAGGGCGGGGTGTACCTGAAGCTTTCTTT.